This entry lists 20 T cell receptor beta chains sequenced from one sample in a study of beta chain features in type 1 diabetes. The study, taken as a whole, reports: TCRB CDR3s were moderately but significantly shorter in Type 1 diabetes patients in all four CD4+ subsets.

As every portion of the isolated RNA was reverse transcribed, the sequencing read expressed TCRB transcripts. TCRdb's table, derived via immunoSEQ multiplex PCR, lists solely in-frame clones and lacks some. In the table there are approximately 130,000 clones, 17% of which are singletons. Antigens of these TCRs are unknown. The sequenced sample consisted of central memory CD4+ T cells from blood. The receptor set was obtained from a man aged 18 to 35 with type 1 diabetes.

This clone was seen a few times. The CDR3: CASSVGQGSMNTEAFF. In nucleotides, the CDR3 is TGCGCCAGCAGCGTCGGACAGGGCTCGATGAACACTGAAGCTTTCTTT. This sequence joins TRBV5-1 and TRBJ1-1, with 8 bases fitting TRBD1. This CDR3 comprises 16 residues. Germline loops: CDR1 SGHRS, CDR2 YFSETQ. The junction had 8 bases not matched to a gene; V was cut back by 4 bases and J by 0 bases.

The chain carries TRBV2 and TRBJ1-5; D may be TRBD1 (6 bases). CDR3 length: 13 residues. The germline gives CDR1 SNHLY, CDR2 FYNNEI. V was trimmed by 7 bases and J by 6 bases, leaving 13 bases between them. This CDR3 is CASKGQGSQPQHF. The CDR3 nucleotides are TGTGCCAGCAAGGGCCAGGGGAGTCAGCCCCAGCATTTT.

This clone was detected ten times or more. The CDR3 nucleotides read TGTGCCAGCAGTTACTCACGGCGGGACCCCACAGATACGCAGTATTTT. Encoded protein: CASSYSRRDPTDTQYF. The V gene is TRBV6-5, the J gene TRBJ2-3, with a tentative D call TRBD2 (6 bases). With 0 bases removed from V and 2 bases from J, the gap between germline ends came to 12 bases. Germline CDR1 and CDR2: MNHEY and SVGAGI. The CDR3 sequence is 16 residues long.

This clone has at least ten counts. The chain is built from TRBV29-1 and TRBJ1-1; D ambiguous. V was shortened by 4 bases and J by 1 base, with 7 bases between the two germline ends. Germline CDR1 is SQVTM and CDR2 is ANQGSEA. CDR3 length equals 12 residues. The CDR3 loop is CSVVKQNTEAFF. The CDR3, as DNA: TGCAGCGTTGTTAAGCAGAACACTGAAGCTTTCTTT. The full variable domain, completed using reference TRBV29-1 and TRBJ1-1, is SAVISQKPSRDICQRGTSLTIQCQVDSQVTMMFWYRQQPGQSLTLIATANQGSEATYESGFVIDKFPISRPNLTFSTLTVSNMSPEDSSIYLCSVVKQNTEAFFGQGTRLTVV.

The CDR3 region is CASSFGWETQYF. DNA of the CDR3: TGCGCCAGCAGCTTCGGTTGGGAGACCCAGTACTTC. The chain is built from TRBV5-1 and TRBJ2-5, with D unresolved. The CDR3 spans 12 residues. Germline V lookup: CDR1 SGHRS, CDR2 YFSETQ. Between the trimmed V and J ends, which lost 2 bases and 5 bases, there was a span of 7 bases. The full variable domain, completed using reference TRBV5-1 and TRBJ2-5, is KAGVTQTPRYLIKTRGQQVTLSCSPISGHRSVSWYQQTPGQGLQFLFEYFSETQRNKGNFPGRFSGRQFSNSRSEMNVSTLELGDSALYLCASSFGWETQYFGPGTRLLVL.

This clone was observed a few times. The genes are TRBV19 and TRBJ2-1; 8 bases are shared with TRBD1. The germline CDR1 and CDR2 sequences are LNHDA and SQIVND (reference sequence). The V gene end was trimmed by 2 bases and the J gene end by 2 bases; junction bases not matched to a gene: 5. The CDR3 is 16 residues long. CDR3: CASSITGQGTYNEQFF. DNA of the CDR3: TGTGCCAGTAGTATAACCGGACAGGGAACCTACAATGAGCAGTTCTTC. The full variable domain, with the rest looked up from reference TRBV19 and TRBJ2-1, is DGGITQSPKYLFRKEGQNVTLSCEQNLNHDAMYWYRQDPGQGLRLIYYSQIVNDFQKGDIAEGYSVSREKKESFPLTVTSAQKNPTAFYLCASSITGQGTYNEQFFGPGTRLTVL.

A single count supports this clone. DNA for the CDR3: TGTGCCAGCTCGACCGCCAGTAATGAAAAACTGTTTTTT. Amino acid sequence: CASSTASNEKLFF. The V gene is TRBV6-6, the J gene TRBJ1-4; D gene ambiguous. Trimming stripped 8 bases from V and 4 bases from J, with 11 bases between. This CDR3 region has 13 residues. Germline V gene lookup returns CDR1 MNHNY and CDR2 SVGAGI (reference sequence).

This clone was counted between two and nine times. The gene calls are TRBV7-3 and TRBJ2-5; no reliable D call. Germline-derived CDR1 and CDR2 are SGHTA and FQGTGA. V lost 5 bases and J lost 2, with 12 bases in between. This CDR3 spans 14 amino acids. The CDR3 sequence: CASSPQQSQETQYF. For the CDR3, the DNA is TGTGCCAGCAGCCCACAGCAGAGTCAAGAGACCCAGTACTTC.

The V call is TRBV7-2, the J call TRBJ2-7, with D possibly being TRBD1 (5 bases). Trimming took 5 bases from V and 5 from J, leaving 13 bases between them. Germline-derived CDR1 and CDR2 are SGHTA and FQGNSA. This CDR3 is 13 amino acids long. The DNA of the CDR3 is TGTGCCAGCAGCCCAGGGATGGGGAACGAGCAGTACTTC. Translation: CASSPGMGNEQYF. The full variable domain, completed using reference TRBV7-2 and TRBJ2-7, is GAGVSQSPSNKVTEKGKDVELRCDPISGHTALYWYRQSLGQGLEFLIYFQGNSAPDKSGLPSDRFSAERTGGSVSTLTIQRTQQEDSAVYLCASSPGMGNEQYFGPGTRLTVT.

This clone has ten or more counts. The chain is built from TRBV29-1 and TRBJ2-3; 9 bases fit TRBD1. CDR1 SQVTM and CDR2 ANQGSEA come from the germline V gene. The CDR3 is made up of 16 amino acids. V dropped 5 bases and J dropped 2; count of bases not matched to a gene: 11. In nucleotides, the CDR3 is TGCAGCGTTAACGCCGGGACAGGGATTAACACAGATACGCAGTATTTT. Translation: CSVNAGTGINTDTQYF.

Here the CDR3 reads CALRLAGLYEQYF. CDR3 DNA: TGTGCACTCAGACTAGCGGGACTCTACGAGCAGTACTTC. The V and J genes are TRBV30 and TRBJ2-7; 11 bases map to TRBD2. From germline, CDR1 is GTSNPN and CDR2 SVGIG (reference sequence). The CDR3 consists of 13 residues.

The V gene is TRBV7-9, the J gene TRBJ2-3; TRBD2 might be the D (5 bases). The CDR3 runs to 14 residues. Trimming left V 0 bases short and J 9 bases short, with 13 bases between. Germline CDR1 and CDR2: SEHNR and FQNEAQ (reference sequence). Written as DNA, the CDR3 is TGTGCCAGCAGCTTAGCAGGAGGATCCTTGACGCAGTATTTT. Its translation is CASSLAGGSLTQYF.

This clone was recorded a few times. The chain links TRBV18 to TRBJ1-1; possible D gene TRBD1, 5 bases. CDR3 length: 14 amino acids. V was cut by 5 bases and J by 1 base, with 11 bases left in between. CDR1 KGHSH and CDR2 LQKENI come from the germline V gene. The CDR3, as DNA: TGTGCCAGCTCATACTCGGACAAGAACACTGAAGCTTTCTTT. Its translation: CASSYSDKNTEAFF.

J is TRBJ2-7 and V is TRBV5-6; D is unclear. The CDR3 runs 10 residues. In germline, CDR1 is SGHDT, CDR2 YYEEEE. Trimming pared 4 bases from V and 6 bases from J, leaving 5 bases between. In DNA, the CDR3 is TGTGCCAGCAGCCCAGGCGAGCAGTACTTC. Its protein product is CASSPGEQYF.

This clone was seen at least ten times. The J gene is TRBJ1-6, the V gene TRBV25-1; 7 bases align to TRBD1. Per germline, CDR1 MGHDK and CDR2 SYGVNS. The CDR3 has 13 residues. V trimming: 4 bases; J trimming: 9 bases; junction bases outside the gene matches: 3. The CDR3 DNA reads TGTGCCAGCAGTGTGGACAGGACTTCACCCCTCCACTTT. It encodes CASSVDRTSPLHF.

This clone has at least ten counts. V is TRBV27 and J is TRBJ2-1, with 7 nucleotides matching TRBD1. This CDR3 region has 13 residues. V lost 3 bases and J lost 4; bases outside the gene matches: 0. Looked up from germline, CDR1 is MNHEY and CDR2 is SMNVEV (reference sequence). CDR3 residues: CASSLTGYNEQFF. DNA of the CDR3: TGTGCCAGCAGTTTGACAGGGTACAATGAGCAGTTCTTC.

The table lists this clone with a few counts. As DNA, the CDR3 is TGTGCCAGCAGTTCCCTGAGGCTGCCAGATACGCAGTATTTT. It is translated as CASSSLRLPDTQYF. This rearrangement joins TRBV27 to TRBJ2-3; D not resolved. The CDR3 has 14 amino acids. V lost 4 bases, J lost 4 bases, and 12 bases lay in between. Germline V gene data show CDR1 as MNHEY and CDR2 as SMNVEV (reference sequence).

In its sample, this clone was seen a few times. The chain combines TRBV27 with TRBJ2-6; a possible D gene is TRBD1 (6 bases). The CDR3 has 15 residues. V lost 3 bases and J lost 2, with 8 bases in between. Per germline, CDR1 MNHEY and CDR2 SMNVEV (reference sequence). CDR3 coding DNA: TGTGCCAGCAGTTTCCCAGGGGCTGGGGCCAACGTCCTGACTTTC. It translates to CASSFPGAGANVLTF.

This clone has just a few counts. The chain has TRBV5-1 and TRBJ2-5, with D hard to call. This CDR3 spans 13 amino acids. Trimming removed 3 bases at V and 5 bases at J, with 11 bases between. Germline CDR1 reads SGHRS; CDR2 reads YFSETQ. The CDR3 region has the DNA TGCGCCAGCAGCTCCAACCCATTTGAGACCCAGTACTTC. Its protein product is CASSSNPFETQYF. Filled out from reference TRBV5-1 and TRBJ2-5, the complete variable domain reads KAGVTQTPRYLIKTRGQQVTLSCSPISGHRSVSWYQQTPGQGLQFLFEYFSETQRNKGNFPGRFSGRQFSNSRSEMNVSTLELGDSALYLCASSSNPFETQYFGPGTRLLVL.

This clone was observed a handful of times. The chain joins TRBV15 to TRBJ1-3, with no clear D. Trimming took 0 bases from V and 7 from J, leaving 10 bases between them. Germline V gene sequence: CDR1 LNHNV, CDR2 YYDKDF (reference sequence). This CDR3 has 14 residues. This chain's CDR3 is CATSRESVGNTIYF. CDR3 coding DNA: TGTGCCACCAGCAGAGAGTCCGTGGGGAACACCATATATTTT.